This TCR beta chain appears in the sequencing data of a study of T-cell reconstitution after alpha-beta-depleted transplantation in children. Preparation of the TCRbeta library was carried out with unique molecular identifiers. TCRdb re-called the PCR reads with MiXCR, one entry per CDR3 protein. Of about 610,000 distinct CDR3 sequences detected, more than 9% appear once; the ten largest clones hold around 4%. The CDR3 length is 12 residues. Trimming took 5 bases from V and 3 from J, leaving 11 bases between them. Germline V gives CDR1 GTSNPN, CDR2 SVGIG (reference sequence). This receptor was taken from a human donor who donated a stem cell graft to a child with acute myeloid leukemia. Sequenced material: PBMCs from the stem cell graft donor, taken from the stem cell graft. The V and J genes are TRBV30 and TRBJ2-7; perhaps TRBD2 as D (5 bases). This chain's CDR3 is CAWGRARYEQYF. The CDR3 DNA reads TGTGCCTGGGGGCGGGCGCGCTACGAGCAGTACTTC. Using reference TRBV30 and TRBJ2-7 for the parts outside the CDR3, the full variable domain is SQTIHQWPATLVQPVGSPLSLECTVEGTSNPNLYWYRQAAGRGLQLLFYSVGIGQISSEVPQNLSASRPQDRQFILSSKKLLLSDSGFYLCAWGRARYEQYFGPGTRLTVT.